This TCR beta chain was recovered during a study of PD-L1 blockade in urothelial cancer. Assay: immunoSEQ multiplex PCR; the TCRdb copy retains only in-frame clones and omits some. The sample consists of 46,000 or so clones, 70% to 90% of them appearing once. The CDR3 consists of 19 residues. V trimming: 0 bases; J trimming: 3 bases; junction bases outside the gene matches: 16. Per germline, CDR1 GTSNPN and CDR2 SVGIG (reference sequence). Sequencing was performed on PBMCs, taken around atezolizumab (anti-PD-L1) treatment. The sequence came from a man between 60 and 70 years old with urothelial cancer. The chain is built from TRBV30 and TRBJ2-7; 11 nucleotides agree with TRBD2. The CDR3 nucleotides read TGTGCCTGGAGTGTACCCAGGACTAGCGGGCGGCAGAATTACTACGAGCAGTACTTC. Translation gives CAWSVPRTSGRQNYYEQYF.